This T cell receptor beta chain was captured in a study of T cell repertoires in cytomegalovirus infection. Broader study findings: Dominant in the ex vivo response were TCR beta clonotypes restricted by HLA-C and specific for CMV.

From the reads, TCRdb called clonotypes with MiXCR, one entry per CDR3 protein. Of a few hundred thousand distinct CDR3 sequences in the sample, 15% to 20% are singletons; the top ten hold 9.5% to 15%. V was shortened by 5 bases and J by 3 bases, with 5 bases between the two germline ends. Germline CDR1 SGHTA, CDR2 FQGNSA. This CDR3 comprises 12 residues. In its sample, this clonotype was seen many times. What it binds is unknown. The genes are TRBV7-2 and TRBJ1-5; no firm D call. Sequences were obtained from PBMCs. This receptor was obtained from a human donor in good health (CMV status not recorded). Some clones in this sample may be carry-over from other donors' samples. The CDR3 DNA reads TGTGCCAGCAGCCCTCCCAATCAGCCCCAGCATTTT. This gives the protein CASSPPNQPQHF. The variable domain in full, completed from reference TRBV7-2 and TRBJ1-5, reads GAGVSQSPSNKVTEKGKDVELRCDPISGHTALYWYRQSLGQGLEFLIYFQGNSAPDKSGLPSDRFSAERTGGSVSTLTIQRTQQEDSAVYLCASSPPNQPQHFGDGTRLSIL.